Listed below are T cell receptor beta chains from one sample, sequenced in a study of T cells in Graves' hyperthyroidism and ophthalmopathy. TCRdb processed the multiplex PCR reads anew with MiXCR; each CDR3 protein has one entry. This table holds roughly 350,000 distinct CDR3 sequences, around 13% found once. Specimen: blood. The receptor source for this set is a woman aged 25 to 39 with Graves' ophthalmopathy. The CDR3 runs from the conserved cysteine through the conserved F or W. Fields, in order: clone size, J gene, D gene, V gene, CDR3 protein, CDR3 DNA. D genes are given only for firm matches. Clone size is shown for a subset of rows, as once, few, many or a class of expanded clone.

many TRBJ2-5 TRBD2 TRBV2 CASSPRLAGGKETQYF TGTGCCAGCAGCCCGAGACTAGCGGGGGGCAAGGAGACCCAGTACTTC
many TRBJ2-7 TRBD2 TRBV27 CASSLNGGVYEQYF TGTGCCAGCAGTTTGAACGGGGGGGTCTACGAGCAGTACTTC
. TRBJ2-5 . TRBV6-1 CASSRDLIETQYF TGTGCCAGCAGTCGGGACTTGATCGAGACCCAGTACTTC
. TRBJ2-7 . TRBV24-1 CATSDLKLSKQYF TGTGCCACCAGTGATTTGAAACTGAGTAAGCAGTACTTC
. TRBJ1-3 . TRBV5-4 CASSLVGTATSNTIYF TGTGCCAGCAGCCTCGTAGGCACAGCGACTTCAAACACCATATATTTT
once TRBJ2-7 TRBD2 TRBV10-2 CASLAGPVVTGGYEQYF TGCGCCAGTTTGGCCGGACCAGTCGTCACGGGGGGTTACGAGCAGTACTTC
many TRBJ2-7 . TRBV20-1 CSARELLSSYEQYF TGCAGTGCTAGAGAACTGCTCAGCTCCTACGAGCAGTACTTC
many TRBJ1-1 . TRBV28 CASSLTFMNTEAFF TGTGCCAGCAGTTTGACCTTCATGAACACTGAAGCTTTCTTT
many TRBJ2-3 . TRBV27 CASSTTRGTDTQYF TGTGCCAGCTCGACCACAAGGGGCACAGATACGCAGTATTTT
. TRBJ1-2 TRBD1 TRBV14 CASSHTLRTGNYGYTF TGTGCCAGCAGCCATACCTTAAGGACAGGGAACTATGGCTACACCTTC
. TRBJ2-7 . TRBV7-2 CASSWAGAGEQYF TGTGCCAGCAGTTGGGCAGGGGCGGGGGAGCAGTACTTC
many TRBJ1-1 TRBD1 TRBV6-6 CASSYPALTGATEAFF TGTGCCAGCAGTTACCCTGCCCTAACAGGGGCGACTGAAGCTTTCTTT
few TRBJ1-2 . TRBV6-1 CASRRTTLPTYGYTF TGTGCCAGCAGGCGGACGACTCTTCCTACCTATGGCTACACCTTC
. TRBJ1-1 . TRBV6-2/TRBV6-3 CASTKGTQITEAFF TGTGCCAGCACCAAGGGGACACAAATCACTGAAGCTTTCTTT
. TRBJ1-5 TRBD1 TRBV20-1 CSASGGAGQGARSNQPQHF TGCAGTGCTAGCGGGGGGGCGGGACAGGGGGCGAGGAGCAATCAGCCCCAGCATTTT
few TRBJ2-5 TRBD2 TRBV2 CASPRFGGGGQETQYF TGTGCCAGCCCACGCTTCGGGGGGGGAGGGCAAGAGACCCAGTACTTC
many TRBJ2-2 . TRBV20-1 CSARDGRGGDTGELFF TGCAGTGCTAGAGATGGGAGAGGAGGGGACACCGGGGAGCTGTTTTTT
few TRBJ1-2 . TRBV12-3/TRBV12-4 CASRIEGIYGYTF TGTGCCAGCCGAATTGAGGGAATCTATGGCTACACCTTC
few TRBJ2-5 . TRBV10-3 CAISKDKETQYF TGTGCCATCAGTAAGGATAAAGAGACCCAGTACTTC
many TRBJ2-1 TRBD2 TRBV20-1 CSAPISGGSYNEQFF TGCAGTGCTCCTATTAGCGGGGGGTCCTACAATGAGCAGTTCTTC
many TRBJ2-3 TRBD2 TRBV11-2 CASSPWGLITDTQYF TGTGCCAGCAGCCCTTGGGGACTAATCACAGATACGCAGTATTTT
many TRBJ2-2 TRBD2 TRBV6-1 CASSFGRPNTGELFF TGTGCCAGCAGTTTCGGGAGGCCGAACACCGGGGAGCTGTTTTTT
many TRBJ2-7 TRBD1 TRBV11-2 CASSFQGANYAEQYF TGTGCCAGCAGCTTCCAGGGGGCGAACTATGCCGAGCAGTACTTC